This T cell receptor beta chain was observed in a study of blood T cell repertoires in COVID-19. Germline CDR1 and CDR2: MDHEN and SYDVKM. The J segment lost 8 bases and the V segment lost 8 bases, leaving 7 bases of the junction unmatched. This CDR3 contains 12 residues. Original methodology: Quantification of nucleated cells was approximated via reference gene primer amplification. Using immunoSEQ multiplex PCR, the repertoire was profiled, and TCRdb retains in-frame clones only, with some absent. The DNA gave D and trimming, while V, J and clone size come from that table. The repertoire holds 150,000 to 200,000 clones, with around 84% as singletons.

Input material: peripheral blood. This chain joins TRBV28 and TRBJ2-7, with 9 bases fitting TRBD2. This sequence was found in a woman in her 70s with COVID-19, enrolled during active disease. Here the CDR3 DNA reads TGTGCCAGCCGTAGCGGGAGTCAACAGCAGTACTTC. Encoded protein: CASRSGSQQQYF. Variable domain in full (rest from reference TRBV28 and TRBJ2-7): DVKVTQSSRYLVKRTGEKVFLECVQDMDHENMFWYRQDPGLGLRLIYFSYDVKMKEKGDIPEGYSVSREKKERFSLILESASTNQTSMYLCASRSGSQQQYFGPGTRLTVT.